Below, one T cell receptor (beta chain) is given with its context. This sample is drawn from a study of blood T cell repertoires in COVID-19. In the study overall: Sites in the United States, Italy and Spain provided acute and convalescent COVID-19 samples.

Authors' methods: Quantification of nucleated cells was approximated via reference gene primer amplification. Measured with immunoSEQ multiplex PCR; TCRdb has only the in-frame clones, and not every one. V and J calls and clone size come straight from that table; D and trimming were deduced from the DNA. The repertoire has around 40,000 clones, just under 90% of them found once; the top ten carry nearly 4%. The CDR3 loop spans 16 amino acids. V was clipped by 2 bases and J by 1 base, with 13 bases between them. Germline CDR1 reads LGHNT; CDR2 reads FRNRAP. The specimen sequenced was peripheral blood. The V call is TRBV12-5, the J call TRBJ2-3; tentative D call: TRBD2 (7 bases). The receptor's source is a man aged 35 to 55 with COVID-19, enrolled during active disease. CDR3 nucleotide sequence: TGTGCTAGTGGTTTGTCGGGGGGCGCGGGCACAGATACGCAGTATTTT. It codes for CASGLSGGAGTDTQYF.